What follows are 4 T cell receptor beta chains derived from one specimen sequenced in a study of graft-versus-host responses after intestinal transplantation. Their target antigens are unknown. Profiling relied on immunoSEQ multiplex PCR, and the TCRdb table lists in-frame clones only, not all of them. In the table there are about 85,000 clones, about four fifths of which are singletons. The sequencing used unstimulated CD4+ T cells sorted from spleen or lymph node cells, collected before intestinal transplant. The receptors were gathered from a human donor who received an intestinal transplant.

This clone was recorded a few times. V usage is TRBV25-1 and J usage is TRBJ1-2; TRBD1 might be the D (6 bases). Per germline, CDR1 MGHDK and CDR2 SYGVNS. The CDR3 is made up of 15 amino acids. The V and J ends lost 3 bases and 4 bases respectively, with 15 bases between them. This CDR3 reads CASSDGGRVGYGYTF. CDR3 DNA sequence: TGTGCCAGCAGTGATGGGGGCAGGGTCGGCTATGGCTACACCTTC.

The chain combines TRBV2 with TRBJ2-1; no reliable D call. CDR3 length: 12 amino acids. Per the germline V gene, CDR1 is SNHLY and CDR2 is FYNNEI. DNA for the CDR3: TGTGCGGGCCTGGGCCTCCGCAATGAGCAGTTCTTC. This encodes CAGLGLRNEQFF.

With regard to this clone: Other nucleotide sequences from this sample produce the same CDR3. This sequence joins TRBV5-1 and TRBJ2-3; D is perhaps TRBD2 (6 bases). Germline values: CDR1 SGHRS, CDR2 YFSETQ. CDR3 size: 14 residues. The V end was cut by 0 bases, the J end by 6 bases, with 11 bases between. The CDR3 coding sequence is TGCGCCAGCAGCTTGGGGGGGGAATTGGATACGCAGTATTTT. Protein product: CASSLGGELDTQYF.

CDR3 DNA sequence: TGTGCCAGCAAAGAAGGGGTTACATCCTACAATGAGCAGTTCTTC. Translation: CASKEGVTSYNEQFF. This chain links TRBV7-2 with TRBJ2-1; tentatively, D is TRBD1 (5 bases). V dropped 7 bases and J dropped 1 base, with 14 bases sitting between them. The CDR3 is made up of 15 amino acids. CDR1 SGHTA and CDR2 FQGNSA come from the germline V gene.